This TCR beta chain was identified in a study of siplizumab effects on memory and regulatory T cells. Regarding the study as a whole: There appeared to be greater diversity in naive T cells than in memory cells, and naive T cells seemed major contributors to the alloresponse.

The CDR3 has 14 amino acids. Looked up from germline, CDR1 is SGHNT and CDR2 is YYREEE (reference sequence). Trimming removed 0 bases from V and 2 bases from J, with 8 bases in between. About this clone: The target antigen is unknown.

TCRdb keeps only in-frame clones here, not all; method: immunoSEQ multiplex PCR. The sample holds 20,000 to 30,000 clones, around 80% seen once. The sample consisted of memory CD4+ T cells sorted from blood. The receptor was isolated from a human donor in good health. This chain uses TRBV5-4 with TRBJ1-1, with D tentatively TRBD1 (6 bases). CDR3 in DNA: TGTGCCAGCAGCTTGGGACAGGTCAACACTGAAGCTTTCTTT. As protein: CASSLGQVNTEAFF.